Below, 3 T cell receptor beta chains from the same sample are listed, as sequenced in a study of shared clonotypes between healthy human individuals. Profiled with immunoSEQ multiplex PCR; TCRdb holds only in-frame clones, not every one. The data show about 690,000 clones, about 90% seen once. The sequencing sample was made of memory CD8+ T cells from PBMCs. Regarding subset: CD45RO+ cells pooled with CCR7-negative TemRA cells. Every receptor here comes from a man aged 18 to 35 in good health. Some clones in this sample may be carry-over from other donors' samples.

The chain couples TRBV27 to TRBJ2-4; 9 bases map to TRBD1. The CDR3 has 13 amino acids. The V gene's germline CDR1 is MNHEY and CDR2 SMNVEV (reference sequence). With V trimmed by 5 bases and J by 6 bases, 2 bases remained unmatched. DNA of the CDR3: TGTGCCAGCAGTCCGGGACAGGGAAACATTCAGTACTTC. Its protein is CASSPGQGNIQYF.

This clone was counted a single time. This chain joins TRBV28 and TRBJ2-5, with 13 nucleotides matching TRBD2. The DNA matches TRBJ2-7 better at its end, which makes the J call doubtful. CDR1 is MDHEN and CDR2 is SYDVKM in the germline V gene. This CDR3 has 17 amino acids. CDR3 sequence (DNA): TGTGCCAGCAGTTCCCTGGGACTAGCGGGAATCTCCTACGAGCAGTACTTC. The encoded protein is CASSSLGLAGISYEQYF.

This chain connects TRBV9 to TRBJ2-1, with 7 bases identical to TRBD2. Trimming removed 3 bases from V and 2 bases from J; junction bases left unmatched: 11. The germline CDR1 and CDR2 sequences are SGDLS and YYNGEE. The length of the CDR3 is 17 residues. CDR3 sequence reads: CASSAYRGGAAYNEQFF. The CDR3 DNA sequence: TGTGCCAGCAGCGCCTATCGGGGAGGGGCCGCCTACAATGAGCAGTTCTTC.